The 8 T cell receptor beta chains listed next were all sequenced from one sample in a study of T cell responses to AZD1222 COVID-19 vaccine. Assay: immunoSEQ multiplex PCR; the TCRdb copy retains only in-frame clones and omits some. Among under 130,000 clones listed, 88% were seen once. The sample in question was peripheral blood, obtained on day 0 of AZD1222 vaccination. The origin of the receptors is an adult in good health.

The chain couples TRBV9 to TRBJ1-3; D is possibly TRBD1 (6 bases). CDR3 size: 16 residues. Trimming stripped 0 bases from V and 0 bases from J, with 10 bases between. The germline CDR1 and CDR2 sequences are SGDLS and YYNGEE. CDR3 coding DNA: TGTGCCAGCAGCGTAGGACAGGCTGGCTCTGGAAACACCATATATTTT. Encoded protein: CASSVGQAGSGNTIYF.

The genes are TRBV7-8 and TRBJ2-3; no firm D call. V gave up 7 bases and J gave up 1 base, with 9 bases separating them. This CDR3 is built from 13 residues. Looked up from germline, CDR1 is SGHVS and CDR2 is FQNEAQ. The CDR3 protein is CASKIGGTDTQYF. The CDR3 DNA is TGTGCCAGCAAGATTGGGGGCACAGATACGCAGTATTTT. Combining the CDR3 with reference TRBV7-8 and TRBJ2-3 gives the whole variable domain GAGVSQSPRYKVAKRGQDVALRCDPISGHVSLFWYQQALGQGPEFLTYFQNEAQLDKSGLPSDRFFAERPEGSVSTLKIQRTQQEDSAVYLCASKIGGTDTQYFGPGTRLTVL.

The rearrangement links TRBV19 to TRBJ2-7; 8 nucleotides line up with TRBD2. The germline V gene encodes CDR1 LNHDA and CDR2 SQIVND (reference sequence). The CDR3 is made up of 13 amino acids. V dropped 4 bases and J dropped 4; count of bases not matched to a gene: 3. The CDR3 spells CASSSERGYEQYF. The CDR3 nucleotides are TGTGCCAGTAGTAGTGAGCGGGGGTACGAGCAGTACTTC.

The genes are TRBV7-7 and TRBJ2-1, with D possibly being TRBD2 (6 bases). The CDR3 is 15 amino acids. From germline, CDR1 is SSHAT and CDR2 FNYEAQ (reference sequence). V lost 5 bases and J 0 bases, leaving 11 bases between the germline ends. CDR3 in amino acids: CASSPYGSSYNEQFF. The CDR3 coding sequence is TGTGCCAGCAGCCCGTACGGGAGCTCCTACAATGAGCAGTTCTTC.

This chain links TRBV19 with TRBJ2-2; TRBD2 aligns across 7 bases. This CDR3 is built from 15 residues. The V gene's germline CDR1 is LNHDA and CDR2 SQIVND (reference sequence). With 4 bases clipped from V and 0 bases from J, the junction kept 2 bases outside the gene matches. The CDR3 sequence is CASSKRGTNTGELFF. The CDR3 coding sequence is TGTGCCAGTAGTAAGCGGGGCACGAACACCGGGGAGCTGTTTTTT.

The CDR3 region is CASTGVSYGYEQYF. CDR3 nucleotide sequence: TGTGCCAGCACTGGGGTCTCCTATGGGTACGAGCAGTACTTC. The chain is built from TRBV28 and TRBJ2-7; D ambiguous. This CDR3 comprises 14 residues. Germline V gene sequence: CDR1 MDHEN, CDR2 SYDVKM. The V and J ends lost 7 bases and 4 bases respectively, with 17 bases between them. The complete variable domain, with remaining parts taken from reference TRBV28 and TRBJ2-7, reads DVKVTQSSRYLVKRTGEKVFLECVQDMDHENMFWYRQDPGLGLRLIYFSYDVKMKEKGDIPEGYSVSREKKERFSLILESASTNQTSMYLCASTGVSYGYEQYFGPGTRLTVT.

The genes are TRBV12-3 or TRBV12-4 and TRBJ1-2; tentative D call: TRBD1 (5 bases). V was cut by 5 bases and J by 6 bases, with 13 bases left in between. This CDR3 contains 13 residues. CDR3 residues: CASSAGWFDGYTF. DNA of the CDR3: TGTGCCAGCAGTGCAGGGTGGTTCGATGGCTACACCTTC.

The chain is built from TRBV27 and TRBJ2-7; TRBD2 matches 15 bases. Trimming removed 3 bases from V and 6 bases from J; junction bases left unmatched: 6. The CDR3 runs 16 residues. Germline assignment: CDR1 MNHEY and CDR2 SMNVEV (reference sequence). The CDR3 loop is CASSFAGTSGGSEQYF. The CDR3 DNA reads TGTGCCAGCAGTTTTGCGGGGACTAGCGGGGGGTCCGAGCAGTACTTC.